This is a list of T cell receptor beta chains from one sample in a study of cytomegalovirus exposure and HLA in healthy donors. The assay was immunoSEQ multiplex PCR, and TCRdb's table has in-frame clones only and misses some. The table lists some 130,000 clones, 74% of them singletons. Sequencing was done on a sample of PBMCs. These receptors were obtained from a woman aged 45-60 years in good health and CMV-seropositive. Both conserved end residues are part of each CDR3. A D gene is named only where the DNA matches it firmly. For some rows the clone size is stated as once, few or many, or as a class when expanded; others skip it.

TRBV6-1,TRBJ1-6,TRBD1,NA,TGTGCCAGCATGAGACAGGGTTCGAATTCACCCCTCCACTTT,CASMRQGSNSPLHF
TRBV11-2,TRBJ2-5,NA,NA,TGTGCCAGCAGCAGGACTCAAGAGACCCAGTACTTC,CASSRTQETQYF
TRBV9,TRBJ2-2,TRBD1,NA,TGTGCCAGCAGCGCGACAGGGACCGGGGAGCTGTTTTTT,CASSATGTGELFF
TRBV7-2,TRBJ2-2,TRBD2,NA,TGTGCCAGCAGCTTGCTCCCCCGGGGGGATAGCGGGGAGCTGTTTTTT,CASSLLPRGDSGELFF
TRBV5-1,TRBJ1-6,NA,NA,TGCGCCAGCAGCTTGGCGACAGCCAATTCACCCCTCCACTTT,CASSLATANSPLHF
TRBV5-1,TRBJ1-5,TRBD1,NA,TGCGCCAGCAGCTTAGACGGGACAGCCAATCAGCCCCAGCATTTT,CASSLDGTANQPQHF
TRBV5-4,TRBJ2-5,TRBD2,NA,TGTGCCAGCCGCGGGGGTGAGACCCAGTACTTC,CASRGGETQYF
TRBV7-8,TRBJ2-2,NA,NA,TGTGCCAGCACCCTACAGGAGGGAACGGGGGAGCTGTTTTTT,CASTLQEGTGELFF
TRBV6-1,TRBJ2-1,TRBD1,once,TGTGCCAGCAGTGGGACAGGAAATGAGCAGTTCTTC,CASSGTGNEQFF
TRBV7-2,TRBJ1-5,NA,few,TGTGCCAGCAGCTTTCCGGGGAAGCCCCAGCATTTT,CASSFPGKPQHF
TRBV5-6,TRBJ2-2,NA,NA,TGTGCCAGCACTCAAGGGGCGGTACACGGGGAGCTGTTTTTT,CASTQGAVHGELFF
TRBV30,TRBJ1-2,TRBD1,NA,TGTGCCTGGAGTTCGGGGACAGGGCTCGGCTACACCTTC,CAWSSGTGLGYTF
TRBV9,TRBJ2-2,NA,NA,TGTGCCAGCAGCGTAGGCGGACCAGGGTCCACCGGGGAGCTGTTTTTT,CASSVGGPGSTGELFF
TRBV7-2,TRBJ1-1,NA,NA,TGTGCCAGCAGCTTGGCTCCAGGGGCCATTACCGAAGCTTTCTTT,CASSLAPGAITEAFF